The entry that follows covers one TCR beta chain sequence. What this receptor recognizes is not known. No per-base quality is available; no much larger clone lies one base away. This sample was included in a study of STAT3 mutations in large granular lymphocyte leukemia (dated by TCRdb to between 2019 and 2020). Looking at the study overall: In roughly half of the longitudinally sequenced T-LGLL patients, canonical activating STAT3 mutations were detected. One or more immunosuppressive therapy regimens were given to more than half of T-LGLL patients, and hematologic response was seen in around two fifths of the treated patients. Patients with T-cell large granular lymphocyte leukemia underwent serial deep sequencing of TCRbeta CDR3 and STAT3 to reconstruct clonal hierarchy and dynamics. From an initial cohort of roughly 220 LGL patients, over 15 representative T-LGLL cases were picked for longitudinal TCRbeta and STAT3 sequencing. As controls within the study, a couple of patients with natural killer LGL leukemia were also sequenced longitudinally. On average, sequencing was done at 3 to 4.5 time points per patient, with the number of samplings ranging from 2 to 8. General study outcomes and caveats: The linking of therapy response to changes in TCR clonal burden was complicated by variable intervals between samplings and differing treatment regimens. Dominant TCR clone burden was found to exceed STAT3 mutant burden in several patients, suggesting that STAT3 mutation arose secondarily within a pre-expanded clone. Persisting codominant clonotypes in some patients meant a small but highly pathogenic clone may have been missed. Every T-LGLL patient showed at least one immunodominant TCRbeta clonotype, and about half showed multiple immunodominant subclonotypes. TCR clonotype switching after therapy was seen in about 30% of the 18 patients, with all newly emerging clones being STAT3 wild type. Because no samples were available when a clone first appeared, clonal expansion was inferred from samplings taken at other points.

DNA was extracted from blood mononuclear cells, and the same DNA was used for both TCR and STAT3 sequencing. TCRbeta libraries were sequenced on an Illumina MiSeq, and an average of about 41,000 productive templates per sample was obtained. Multiplex PCR amplification was used to generate TCRbeta CDR3 libraries with the immunoSEQ assay. Turning to the authors' computational methods: Repertoire diversity was calculated as previously defined, and values close to 0 indicated extremely monoclonal samples. Imported from immuneACCESS, the table was reduced by TCRdb to in-frame sequences with V and J called. These copies leave out some clones; in studies compared against another copy, an unresolved V gene accounts for under half, and the cause of the remainder is not known. That table is the source of V, J and clone size, and D and trimming were worked out from the DNA. The sample table holds tens of thousands of clones, of which roughly 80% were seen once. Jointly, the top ten make up 25% to 35% of the sample.

From the cysteine through the phenylalanine, the CDR3 covers 14 amino acids. The entry retains the CDR3 DNA only, 42 bases that are in frame from base 1. V and J are trimmed by 7 bases and 2 bases, and the gene matches miss 8 bases of the junction. In the germline V gene (reference sequence), CDR1 corresponds to MNHNY and CDR2 to SVGAGI. The sequence came from a woman between 45 and 65 years old with T-cell large granular lymphocyte leukemia. Some clones in this sample may be carry-over from other donors' samples. The age is the age at diagnosis. This chain is built from TRBV6-6 and TRBJ2-7; 7 bases in the middle match TRBD2. The sequencing input was peripheral blood mononuclear cells. The base sequence is TGTGCCAGCACCAACGGGGGGAGGGCCTACGAGCAGTACTTC. The translation is CASTNGGRAYEQYF.